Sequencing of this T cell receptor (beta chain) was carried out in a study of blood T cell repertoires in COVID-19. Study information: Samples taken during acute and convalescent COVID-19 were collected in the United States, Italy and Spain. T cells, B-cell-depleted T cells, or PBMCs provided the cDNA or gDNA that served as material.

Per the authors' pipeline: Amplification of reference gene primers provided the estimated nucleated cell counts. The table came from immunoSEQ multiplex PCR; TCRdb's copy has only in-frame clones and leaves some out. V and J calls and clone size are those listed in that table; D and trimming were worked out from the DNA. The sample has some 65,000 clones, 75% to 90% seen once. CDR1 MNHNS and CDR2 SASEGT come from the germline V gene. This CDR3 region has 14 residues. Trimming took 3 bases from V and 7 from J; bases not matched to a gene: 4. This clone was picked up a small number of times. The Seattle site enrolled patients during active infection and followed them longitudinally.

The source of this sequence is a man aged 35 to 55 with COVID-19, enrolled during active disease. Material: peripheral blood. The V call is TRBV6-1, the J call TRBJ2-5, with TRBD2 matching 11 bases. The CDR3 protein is CASSEPGLAGTQYF. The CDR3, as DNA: TGTGCCAGCAGTGAGCCTGGACTAGCGGGGACCCAGTACTTC.